Listed below are T cell receptor beta chains from one sample, sequenced in a study of graft-versus-host responses after intestinal transplantation. Here immunoSEQ multiplex PCR was the method, and the copy in TCRdb shows in-frame clones only, minus some. The repertoire holds 20,000 or so clones, with about 45% as singletons. The sequencing used alloreactive CD4+ T cells from a mixed lymphocyte reaction culture, collected before intestinal transplant. The receptors here all came from a human patient who received an intestinal transplant. CDR3s include the opening cysteine and the closing phenylalanine or tryptophan. The D gene is left open where the match is weak. Clone size is shown for a subset of rows, as once, few, many or a class of expanded clone.

size: .; J: TRBJ1-3; V: TRBV6-6; D: .; DNA: TGTGCCAGCAGTTATGGTACAGGCTCTACTGGAAACACCATATATTTT; CDR3: CASSYGTGSTGNTIYF
size: few; J: TRBJ1-1; V: TRBV19; D: TRBD1; DNA: TGTGCCAGTAGCAGAACGGGACAGGTCCTGACTGAAGCTTTCTTT; CDR3: CASSRTGQVLTEAFF
size: .; J: TRBJ2-6; V: TRBV6-6; D: .; DNA: TGTGCCAGCAGTTACCTGATGGCCGGGGCCAACGTCCTGACTTTC; CDR3: CASSYLMAGANVLTF
size: .; J: TRBJ1-5; V: TRBV18; D: .; DNA: TGTGCCAGCTCACCTACAACGGGGGATCAGCCCCAGCATTTT; CDR3: CASSPTTGDQPQHF
size: .; J: TRBJ2-3; V: TRBV18; D: TRBD2; DNA: TGTGCCAGCTCGCCCCTAGCGGGGGGGCGTTCAGATACGCAGTATTTT; CDR3: CASSPLAGGRSDTQYF
size: .; J: TRBJ1-2; V: TRBV28; D: .; DNA: TGTGCCAGCAGCCCCGGGGGGGGTTTAAACTATGGCTACACCTTC; CDR3: CASSPGGGLNYGYTF
size: .; J: TRBJ2-7; V: TRBV6-6; D: TRBD1; DNA: TGTGCCAGCAGTCCGGACAGGGGACCATACGAGCAGTACTTC; CDR3: CASSPDRGPYEQYF
size: .; J: TRBJ2-3; V: TRBV7-9; D: TRBD1; DNA: TGTGCCAGCAGCGGAGACAGGGGGCCTGGAATTGGCACAGATACGCAGTATTTT; CDR3: CASSGDRGPGIGTDTQYF
size: .; J: TRBJ2-1; V: TRBV11-2; D: TRBD2; DNA: TGTGCCAGCAGCTTGGTCGGTGGTAGCGGGGGGGCCCACTACAATGAGCAGTTCTTC; CDR3: CASSLVGGSGGAHYNEQFF
size: few; J: TRBJ2-3; V: TRBV4-1; D: .; DNA: TGCGCCAGCAGCCCAAGCGCGGTGGGGCCGGCCACAGATACGCAGTATTTT; CDR3: CASSPSAVGPATDTQYF
size: .; J: TRBJ1-4; V: TRBV7-3; D: TRBD1; DNA: TGTGCCAGCAGCCCGGGGACAGTGAGTAATGAAAAACTGTTTTTT; CDR3: CASSPGTVSNEKLFF
size: .; J: TRBJ2-1; V: TRBV7-9; D: .; DNA: TGTGCCAGCAGCTTAGGGGCCCTCCGAGAGCAGTTCTTC; CDR3: CASSLGALREQFF
size: .; J: TRBJ2-5; V: TRBV4-1; D: TRBD2; DNA: TGCGCCAGCAGCCTCCCCGGGGGGGAGACCCAGTACTTC; CDR3: CASSLPGGETQYF
size: once; J: TRBJ1-5; V: TRBV6-6; D: TRBD1; DNA: TGTGCCAGCAGAGGACAGGGAGGTCAGCCCCAGCATTTT; CDR3: CASRGQGGQPQHF
size: few; J: TRBJ2-2; V: TRBV5-1; D: .; DNA: TGCGCCAGCAGCTTGGGCCTACCGAACACCGGGGAGCTGTTTTTT; CDR3: CASSLGLPNTGELFF
size: .; J: TRBJ1-5; V: TRBV6-6; D: .; DNA: TGTGCCAGCAGTTACTCGAGGCAGGGATATGATCAGCCCCAGCATTTT; CDR3: CASSYSRQGYDQPQHF